These 24 T cell receptor beta chains came from one sample sequenced in a study of T cell repertoires in cytomegalovirus infection. No antigen has been assigned to these receptors. TCRdb re-called the reads with MiXCR, one entry per CDR3 protein. Of about 310,000 distinct CDR3 sequences listed, approximately 25% are singletons. The material was cultured PBMCs, obtained from culture after CMV antigen stimulation. These receptors were taken from a human donor in good health (CMV status not recorded). Some clones in this sample may be carry-over from other donors' samples.

The rearrangement joins TRBV6-2 or TRBV6-3 to TRBJ2-1, with D possibly TRBD1 on 5 matching bases. The V gene's germline CDR1 is MNHEY and CDR2 SVGEGT. V was shortened by 2 bases and J by 2 bases, with 10 bases between the two germline ends. This CDR3 comprises 15 residues. The CDR3 reads CASSYGRATYNEQFF. Written as DNA, the CDR3 is TGTGCCAGCAGTTACGGCAGGGCTACCTACAATGAGCAGTTCTTC.

This clonotype was found once. V usage is TRBV3-1 and J usage is TRBJ1-2, with 12 bases that match TRBD1. Germline CDR1 and CDR2: LGHDT and YNNKEL (reference sequence). CDR3 length equals 16 residues. The ends lost 4 bases at V and 7 bases at J; junction bases unmatched: 10. The CDR3 DNA sequence: TGTGCCAGCAGCCCGGGACAGGGGGCATTTTACGGTGGCTACACCTTC. It encodes CASSPGQGAFYGGYTF.

This clonotype was seen repeatedly, ten times or more. The rearrangement joins TRBV12-3 or TRBV12-4 to TRBJ2-5; D ambiguous. Trimming left V 5 bases short and J 0 bases short, with 7 bases between. The CDR3 extends over 13 amino acids. CDR3 sequence (DNA): TGTGCCAGCAGTAGACGGAACCAAGAGACCCAGTACTTC. Amino acids: CASSRRNQETQYF.

J is TRBJ2-5 and V is TRBV11-2; weak D call: TRBD2 (6 bases). CDR3 size: 14 residues. V was shortened by 6 bases and J by 3 bases, with 14 bases between the two germline ends. Germline V gene sequence: CDR1 SGHAT, CDR2 FQNNGV. CDR3 in amino acids: CASSRDSPEETQYF. The CDR3 DNA sequence: TGTGCCAGCAGTCGGGACTCCCCGGAAGAGACCCAGTACTTC.

V gene TRBV5-1 combines with J gene TRBJ2-3; 7 positions agree with TRBD2. This CDR3 is built from 16 residues. With 4 bases clipped from V and 2 bases from J, the junction kept 10 bases outside the gene matches. Germline CDR1 is SGHRS and CDR2 is YFSETQ. In DNA, the CDR3 is TGCGCCAGCAGCACCCCCGGGACTACCACCACAGATACGCAGTATTTT. Residues: CASSTPGTTTTDTQYF.

The chain uses TRBV3-1 and TRBJ2-7, with D maybe TRBD2 (5 bases). Germline-derived CDR1 and CDR2 are LGHDT and YNNKEL (reference sequence). Trimming shortened V by 3 bases and J by 0 bases, and 12 bases separated the two germline ends. There are 15 residues in the CDR3. The CDR3 region is CASSHPWTGSYEQYF. CDR3 sequence (DNA): TGTGCCAGCAGCCATCCCTGGACTGGCTCCTACGAGCAGTACTTC.

The V and J genes are TRBV5-4 and TRBJ2-3, with D possibly TRBD2 on 6 matching bases. Germline V gene sequence: CDR1 SGHNT, CDR2 YYREEE (reference sequence). The CDR3 is made up of 16 amino acids. The CDR3 loop is CVTWYGGDGSTDTQYF. For the CDR3, the DNA is TGTGTTACCTGGTACGGGGGAGATGGCAGCACAGATACGCAGTATTTT.

This clonotype was counted a few times. Written as DNA, the CDR3 is TGTGCCAGCAGAACAGGGGGCCGCGTCTATGGCTACACCTTC. It translates to CASRTGGRVYGYTF. This chain connects TRBV28 to TRBJ1-2; TRBD1 matches at 9 bases. After removal of 6 bases from V and 4 bases from J, the junction contained 6 bases not matched to a gene. Germline V gives CDR1 MDHEN, CDR2 SYDVKM. CDR3 length: 14 residues.

In this sample, this clonotype turned up a few times. The chain is built from TRBV6-1 and TRBJ2-7; 12 nucleotides line up with TRBD2. With V trimmed by 2 bases and J by 4 bases, 6 bases remained unmatched. The germline gives CDR1 MNHNS, CDR2 SASEGT. The CDR3 runs to 16 residues. The CDR3 reads CASSESSGRAMYEQYF. CDR3 bases: TGTGCCAGCAGTGAATCTAGCGGGAGGGCCATGTACGAGCAGTACTTC.

DNA for the CDR3: TGTGCCAGCAGTAGCGGGAGAGGAATCTACGAGCAGTACGTC. Translated, it gives CASSSGRGIYEQYV. The rearrangement uses TRBV2 and TRBJ2-7, with 8 bases matching TRBD2. Per the germline V gene, CDR1 is SNHLY and CDR2 is FYNNEI. There are 14 residues in the CDR3. Trimming cost V 5 bases and J 3 bases; bases outside gene matches: 6.

In this sample, this clonotype turned up many times. The chain couples TRBV7-2 to TRBJ1-1; TRBD1 matches 7 bases. V shed 5 bases and J 1 base; nucleotides not matched to a gene: 10. Germline V lookup: CDR1 SGHTA, CDR2 FQGNSA. This CDR3 has 16 residues. The CDR3 nucleotides read TGTGCCAGCAGCCGAAATCCGACAGGGACGAACACTGAAGCTTTCTTT. It is translated as CASSRNPTGTNTEAFF. The whole variable domain, filled in from reference TRBV7-2 and TRBJ1-1, reads GAGVSQSPSNKVTEKGKDVELRCDPISGHTALYWYRQSLGQGLEFLIYFQGNSAPDKSGLPSDRFSAERTGGSVSTLTIQRTQQEDSAVYLCASSRNPTGTNTEAFFGQGTRLTVV.

The rearrangement joins TRBV28 to TRBJ1-5; TRBD1 agrees at 7 bases. CDR3 length: 16 residues. The germline V gene has CDR1 MDHEN and CDR2 SYDVKM. With 6 bases clipped from V and 0 bases from J, the junction kept 8 bases outside the gene matches. The CDR3 coding sequence is TGTGCCAGCAGGACAGGGCAGCTGGGTAGCAATCAGCCCCAGCATTTT. Its protein product is CASRTGQLGSNQPQHF.

This clonotype was recorded once. The rearrangement joins TRBV15 to TRBJ2-1; D gene uncertain. The CDR3 loop spans 13 amino acids. The germline V gene encodes CDR1 LNHNV and CDR2 YYDKDF (reference sequence). V was cut by 3 bases and J by 7 bases, with 10 bases left in between. CDR3 residues: CATSRKWANEQFF. Written as DNA, the CDR3 is TGTGCCACCAGCAGGAAATGGGCGAATGAGCAGTTCTTC. Supplemented by reference TRBV15 and TRBJ2-1, the full variable domain reads DAMVIQNPRYQVTQFGKPVTLSCSQTLNHNVMYWYQQKSSQAPKLLFHYYDKDFNNEADTPDNFQSRRPNTSFCFLDIRSPGLGDTAMYLCATSRKWANEQFFGPGTRLTVL.

This clonotype turned up a few times. The chain combines TRBV19 with TRBJ2-5; 11 bases match TRBD2. CDR1 LNHDA and CDR2 SQIVND come from the germline V gene (reference sequence). V was pared by 3 bases and J by 6 bases, with 6 bases of the junction left unmatched. The CDR3 loop spans 15 amino acids. Written as DNA, the CDR3 is TGTGCCAGTAGTATTGGGCTAGCGGGAGGCAAGACCCAGTACTTC. Its protein is CASSIGLAGGKTQYF.

The chain couples TRBV6-5 to TRBJ1-4; the D is unclear. Germline values: CDR1 MNHEY, CDR2 SVGAGI. The CDR3 loop spans 16 amino acids. Trimming stripped 5 bases from V and 2 bases from J, with 15 bases between. The CDR3 DNA follows: TGTGCCAGCAGTGGGAGGAAACGTGCGACTAATGAAAAACTGTTTTTT. This sequence encodes CASSGRKRATNEKLFF.

V gene TRBV6-1 combines with J gene TRBJ2-7; possible D gene TRBD2, 6 bases. Trimming left V 1 base short and J 4 bases short, with 20 bases between. The V gene's germline CDR1 is MNHNS and CDR2 SASEGT. CDR3 length: 17 amino acids. CDR3 in amino acids: CASSEGREVDLTYEQYF. Here the CDR3 DNA reads TGTGCCAGCAGTGAAGGAAGGGAGGTGGACCTGACATACGAGCAGTACTTC.

There are a few counts of this clonotype. The rearrangement joins TRBV24-1 to TRBJ2-3; D is unclear. The V and J ends lost 8 bases and 6 bases respectively, with 14 bases between them. Germline V gene sequence: CDR1 KGHDR, CDR2 SFDVKD. CDR3 length equals 13 residues. The chain's CDR3 is CATTSSEVDTQYF. The CDR3 nucleotides read TGTGCCACCACTTCCAGCGAGGTGGATACGCAGTATTTT.

This chain links TRBV27 with TRBJ2-2; 13 bases are a match to TRBD2. V lost 8 bases to trimming and J lost 6 bases; unmatched junction nucleotides: 9. Germline assignment: CDR1 MNHEY and CDR2 SMNVEV (reference sequence). The CDR3 runs 16 residues. CDR3 nucleotides: TGTGCCAGCCTCCGACTAGCGGGAGGCCCACCCGGGGAGCTGTTTTTT. Protein product: CASLRLAGGPPGELFF.

This clonotype was seen ten or more times. The chain joins TRBV7-2 to TRBJ2-3, with 13 bases matching TRBD2. Germline trimming cut 5 bases from V and 5 bases from J; bases unmatched to any gene: 7. This CDR3 contains 16 residues. CDR1 is SGHTA, CDR2 FQGNSA, per germline. The CDR3 DNA follows: TGTGCCAGCAGCCCACTAGCGGGAGGGCCTGTAGATACGCAGTATTTT. It codes for CASSPLAGGPVDTQYF.

The V gene is TRBV28, the J gene TRBJ2-4, with D possibly matching TRBD2 (6 bases). Germline CDR1 is MDHEN and CDR2 is SYDVKM. Trimming left V 3 bases short and J 7 bases short, with 13 bases between. CDR3 length equals 14 residues. CDR3 nucleotide sequence: TGTGCCAGCAGTTTTCTGTATCGGGGGAACATTCAGTACTTC. Translation gives CASSFLYRGNIQYF.

This clonotype turned up a few times. The chain joins TRBV6-2 or TRBV6-3 to TRBJ2-7; the D gene is possibly TRBD1 (5 bases). This CDR3 has 14 amino acids. The ends were cut back, 0 bases at V and 7 bases at J, with 13 bases in the middle. CDR1 and CDR2 from the germline V gene are MNHEY and SVGEGT. The CDR3 DNA is TGTGCCAGCAGTTACTCGAAAACAGGCTGGGAGCAGTACGTC. It is translated as CASSYSKTGWEQYV.

This clonotype was found a few times. The chain has TRBV29-1 and TRBJ1-1, with 7 bases fitting TRBD1. From germline, CDR1 is SQVTM and CDR2 ANQGSEA. The V segment lost 7 bases and the J segment 2 bases; nucleotides outside the gene matches: 4. CDR3 length: 12 residues. CDR3 residues: CSADRANTEAFF. CDR3 sequence (DNA): TGCAGCGCCGACAGGGCAAACACTGAAGCTTTCTTT.

The V and J genes are TRBV11-2 and TRBJ2-1, with no clear D. This CDR3 region has 13 residues. The germline V gene has CDR1 SGHAT and CDR2 FQNNGV. Trimming cost V 0 bases and J 6 bases, with 6 bases left between them. The CDR3 region is CASSLDVGNEQFF. CDR3 DNA: TGTGCCAGCAGCTTAGATGTGGGCAATGAGCAGTTCTTC. The complete variable domain, with remaining parts taken from reference TRBV11-2 and TRBJ2-1, reads EAGVAQSPRYKIIEKRQSVAFWCNPISGHATLYWYQQILGQGPKLLIQFQNNGVVDDSQLPKDRFSAERLKGVDSTLKIQPAKLEDSAVYLCASSLDVGNEQFFGPGTRLTVL.

The rearrangement uses TRBV12-3 or TRBV12-4 and TRBJ1-6, with a weak D call TRBD1 (6 bases). This CDR3 contains 15 residues. V gave up 2 bases and J gave up 7 bases, with 12 bases separating them. CDR3 loop: CASSLQGIGNSPLHF. The CDR3 DNA reads TGTGCCAGCAGTTTACAGGGGATAGGAAATTCACCCCTCCACTTT.